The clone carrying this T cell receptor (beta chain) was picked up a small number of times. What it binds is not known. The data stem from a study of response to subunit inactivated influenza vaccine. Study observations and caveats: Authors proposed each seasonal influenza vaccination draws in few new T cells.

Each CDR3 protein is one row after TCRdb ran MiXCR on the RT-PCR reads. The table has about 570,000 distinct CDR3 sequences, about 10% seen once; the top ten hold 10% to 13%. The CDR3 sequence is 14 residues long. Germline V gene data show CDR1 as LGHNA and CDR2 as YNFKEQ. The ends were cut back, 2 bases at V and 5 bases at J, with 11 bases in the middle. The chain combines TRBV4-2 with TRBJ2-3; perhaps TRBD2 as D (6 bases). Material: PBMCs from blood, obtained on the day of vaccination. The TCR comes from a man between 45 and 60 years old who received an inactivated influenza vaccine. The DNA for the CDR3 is TGTGCCAGCAGCCAACCCGGGAGTCGAGATACGCAGTATTTT. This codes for CASSQPGSRDTQYF.